This is a list of T cell receptor beta chains from one sample in a study of metastatic and nonmetastatic thyroid tumors. TCRdb reassembled clones from the PCR reads with MiXCR. Of fewer than 20,000 clones detected, approximately 14% appear once; the ten largest clones hold around a sixth. Input material: blood. These receptors all stem from a female donor with papillary thyroid cancer or a benign thyroid nodule (not recorded which). Some clones in this sample may be carry-over from other donors' samples. Each CDR3 is given with its conserved first and last residue. The D gene is left open where the match is weak. The size of a clone is reported for some rows only, either as once, few or many, or as a class for expanded clones.

d_call: -; clone_size: medium-sized; j_call: TRBJ1-6; v_call: TRBV7-2; cdr3_nt: TGTGCCAGCAGTTGGGGGGGAAATTCACCCCTCCACTTT; cdr3_aa: CASSWGGNSPLHF
d_call: -; clone_size: many; j_call: TRBJ1-1; v_call: TRBV7-9; cdr3_nt: TGTGCCAGCAGCGACACCGGGGGCCGCGAAGCTTTCTTT; cdr3_aa: CASSDTGGREAFF
d_call: -; clone_size: -; j_call: TRBJ2-2; v_call: TRBV28; cdr3_nt: TGTGCCAGCAGTTTACCAGAAAAGAACACCGGGGAGCTGTTTTTT; cdr3_aa: CASSLPEKNTGELFF
d_call: -; clone_size: many; j_call: TRBJ1-3; v_call: TRBV4-1; cdr3_nt: TGCGCCAGCAGCCAGGTGGCAGGGATAGAGCCTTACTCTGGAAACACCATATATTTT; cdr3_aa: CASSQVAGIEPYSGNTIYF
d_call: -; clone_size: many; j_call: TRBJ2-5; v_call: TRBV7-7; cdr3_nt: TGTGCCAGCAGCTTCTCCCGGGCGGAGACCCAGTACTTC; cdr3_aa: CASSFSRAETQYF
d_call: TRBD1; clone_size: many; j_call: TRBJ2-2; v_call: TRBV14; cdr3_nt: TGTGCCAGCAGCCAAGTTCTCGACAGGGGTCCTATCCTTAACACCGGGGAGCTGTTTTTT; cdr3_aa: CASSQVLDRGPILNTGELFF
d_call: -; clone_size: few; j_call: TRBJ2-5; v_call: TRBV7-9; cdr3_nt: TGTGCCAGCAGCCTGGTTGAACAAGAGACCCAGTACTTC; cdr3_aa: CASSLVEQETQYF
d_call: -; clone_size: medium-sized; j_call: TRBJ1-3; v_call: TRBV6-1; cdr3_nt: TGTGCCAGCAGTGAAGGTAGCTACAGAGAGTCTGGAAACACCATATATTTT; cdr3_aa: CASSEGSYRESGNTIYF
d_call: -; clone_size: medium-sized; j_call: TRBJ2-1; v_call: TRBV6-5; cdr3_nt: TGTGCCAGCAGTTACCGCGGGGGCCCCTACAATGAGCAGTTCTTC; cdr3_aa: CASSYRGGPYNEQFF
d_call: TRBD2; clone_size: many; j_call: TRBJ2-5; v_call: TRBV10-2; cdr3_nt: TGCGCCAGCAGTGAGCCCCGACTAGCGATTTACCAAGAGACCCAGTACTTC; cdr3_aa: CASSEPRLAIYQETQYF
d_call: -; clone_size: many; j_call: TRBJ1-2; v_call: TRBV11-2; cdr3_nt: TGTGCCAGCAGCCAAACCCCGACAGCCGGCGGCTACACCTTC; cdr3_aa: CASSQTPTAGGYTF
d_call: TRBD2; clone_size: -; j_call: TRBJ2-1; v_call: TRBV24-1; cdr3_nt: TGTGCCACCAGTGATTTCTCCGGACTAGCGGGAGTGGTCGATGAGCAGTTCTTC; cdr3_aa: CATSDFSGLAGVVDEQFF
d_call: TRBD2; clone_size: -; j_call: TRBJ2-7; v_call: TRBV20-1; cdr3_nt: TGCAGTGCTTCGTTAGCGGGAGGCTTAAACGAGCAGTACTTC; cdr3_aa: CSASLAGGLNEQYF
d_call: TRBD2; clone_size: many; j_call: TRBJ2-1; v_call: TRBV7-6; cdr3_nt: TGTGCCAGCAACCCGGACCTCGGAGGACTAGCGGGAAACAATGAGCAGTTCTTC; cdr3_aa: CASNPDLGGLAGNNEQFF
d_call: TRBD2; clone_size: -; j_call: TRBJ2-3; v_call: TRBV5-1; cdr3_nt: TGCGCCAGCAGCTCGCTAGCGGGATTGGATACGCAGTATTTT; cdr3_aa: CASSSLAGLDTQYF
d_call: -; clone_size: many; j_call: TRBJ1-4; v_call: TRBV6-1; cdr3_nt: TGTGCCACCGGCGGCGCAACTAATGAAAAACTGTTTTTT; cdr3_aa: CATGGATNEKLFF
d_call: -; clone_size: medium-sized; j_call: TRBJ2-1; v_call: TRBV6-1; cdr3_nt: TGTGCCAGCAGTGAAACGCAGAGTTGGTCCTACAATGAGCAGTTCTTC; cdr3_aa: CASSETQSWSYNEQFF
d_call: -; clone_size: many; j_call: TRBJ2-1; v_call: TRBV5-1; cdr3_nt: TGCGCCAGCAGCTTGGTAGCGGACCCCTACAATGAGCAGTTCTTC; cdr3_aa: CASSLVADPYNEQFF
d_call: -; clone_size: -; j_call: TRBJ2-1; v_call: TRBV11-2; cdr3_nt: TGTGCCAGCAGCCCAGGGAGGAGTTCCATCTACAATGAGCAGTTCTTC; cdr3_aa: CASSPGRSSIYNEQFF
d_call: -; clone_size: many; j_call: TRBJ1-5; v_call: TRBV20-1; cdr3_nt: TGCAGTGCTAGCCCCGCAGGGGCTCGCAATCAGCCCCAGCATTTT; cdr3_aa: CSASPAGARNQPQHF
d_call: TRBD1; clone_size: many; j_call: TRBJ1-2; v_call: TRBV5-6; cdr3_nt: TGTGCCAGCAGCCGGCAGGGGGCAGGTTATGGCTACACCTTC; cdr3_aa: CASSRQGAGYGYTF
d_call: -; clone_size: -; j_call: TRBJ2-3; v_call: TRBV4-1; cdr3_nt: TGCGCCAGCAGCCAAGATAGGGTCGGCCAGGGCACAGATACGCAGTATTTT; cdr3_aa: CASSQDRVGQGTDTQYF
d_call: -; clone_size: many; j_call: TRBJ1-1; v_call: TRBV15; cdr3_nt: TGTGCCACCAGCAGAGAGGTAGGGACTGAAGCTTTCTTT; cdr3_aa: CATSREVGTEAFF
d_call: -; clone_size: few; j_call: TRBJ2-3; v_call: TRBV27; cdr3_nt: TGTGCCAGCAGTCCTAGTCCTAGCACAGATACGCAGTATTTT; cdr3_aa: CASSPSPSTDTQYF
d_call: -; clone_size: -; j_call: TRBJ1-1; v_call: TRBV5-8; cdr3_nt: TGTGCCAGCAGCTTGGAGTGGGACGGGAACACTGAAGCTTTCTTT; cdr3_aa: CASSLEWDGNTEAFF
d_call: TRBD1; clone_size: many; j_call: TRBJ1-4; v_call: TRBV20-1; cdr3_nt: TGCAGTGCTAGAGGGACAGGGGGCGAGAAACTGTTTTTT; cdr3_aa: CSARGTGGEKLFF
d_call: TRBD2; clone_size: medium-sized; j_call: TRBJ2-3; v_call: TRBV6-4; cdr3_nt: TGTGCCAGCAGTGACTCAGGACTAGCGAAGGCAGATACGCAGTATTTT; cdr3_aa: CASSDSGLAKADTQYF
d_call: TRBD1; clone_size: many; j_call: TRBJ2-6; v_call: TRBV11-2; cdr3_nt: TGTGCCAGCAGCTGGGACAGGGGATCACTCTCTGGGGCCAACGTCCTGACTTTC; cdr3_aa: CASSWDRGSLSGANVLTF
d_call: -; clone_size: medium-sized; j_call: TRBJ1-2; v_call: TRBV20-1; cdr3_nt: TGCAGTGCTAGAGGCCCAGGGGCGAACTATGGCTACACCTTC; cdr3_aa: CSARGPGANYGYTF
d_call: -; clone_size: few; j_call: TRBJ2-5; v_call: TRBV19; cdr3_nt: TGTGCCAGTAGTGTCGGGCCTCAAGAGACCCAGTACTTC; cdr3_aa: CASSVGPQETQYF
d_call: TRBD2; clone_size: many; j_call: TRBJ2-7; v_call: TRBV19; cdr3_nt: TGTGCCAGTAGGACTAGCGGGAGCTCCTACGAGCAGTACTTC; cdr3_aa: CASRTSGSSYEQYF
d_call: -; clone_size: many; j_call: TRBJ2-1; v_call: TRBV10-3; cdr3_nt: TGTGCCATCAGTGGGGGGGAAGTGAATGAGCAGTTCTTC; cdr3_aa: CAISGGEVNEQFF
d_call: TRBD2; clone_size: -; j_call: TRBJ2-5; v_call: TRBV5-1; cdr3_nt: TGCGCCAGCAGCCCGGAGGGACTAGCTGGGACCCAGTACTTC; cdr3_aa: CASSPEGLAGTQYF
d_call: -; clone_size: many; j_call: TRBJ2-1; v_call: TRBV2; cdr3_nt: TGTGCCAGCAGTGGTCTAAACAATGAGCAGTTCTTC; cdr3_aa: CASSGLNNEQFF
d_call: -; clone_size: -; j_call: TRBJ1-2; v_call: TRBV7-2; cdr3_nt: TGTGCCAGCAGCTCACGGTCGGGGCAACGGGGCTACACCTTC; cdr3_aa: CASSSRSGQRGYTF
d_call: -; clone_size: few; j_call: TRBJ1-2; v_call: TRBV6-1; cdr3_nt: TGTGCCAGCAGTGAGGCGCTTCAGGGTCTCTTTGGCTACACCTTC; cdr3_aa: CASSEALQGLFGYTF
d_call: TRBD1; clone_size: medium-sized; j_call: TRBJ2-2; v_call: TRBV6-1; cdr3_nt: TGTGCCTCCCGGGACAGGGTTCCCGGGGAGCTGTTTTTT; cdr3_aa: CASRDRVPGELFF
d_call: -; clone_size: many; j_call: TRBJ2-3; v_call: TRBV18; cdr3_nt: TGTGCCAGCTCCCGGAGGGGGAGCGAAGATACGCAGTATTTT; cdr3_aa: CASSRRGSEDTQYF
d_call: -; clone_size: many; j_call: TRBJ2-3; v_call: TRBV20-1; cdr3_nt: TGCAGTGCTAGAGATTTTCAGGGGGGGACAGATACGCAGTATTTT; cdr3_aa: CSARDFQGGTDTQYF
d_call: TRBD1; clone_size: -; j_call: TRBJ2-2; v_call: TRBV24-1; cdr3_nt: TGTGCCACCAGTGACTGGACAGGGTACAACACCGGGGAGCTGTTTTTT; cdr3_aa: CATSDWTGYNTGELFF
d_call: -; clone_size: many; j_call: TRBJ2-3; v_call: TRBV11-3; cdr3_nt: TGTGCCAGCAGCTTTGGGAACCCAGATACGCAGTATTTT; cdr3_aa: CASSFGNPDTQYF
d_call: TRBD1; clone_size: -; j_call: TRBJ1-2; v_call: TRBV6-1; cdr3_nt: TGTGCTAGCAGCCATACCAGGGGGCCGGGCTACACCTTC; cdr3_aa: CASSHTRGPGYTF
d_call: -; clone_size: many; j_call: TRBJ1-5; v_call: TRBV5-5; cdr3_nt: TGTGCCAGCAGCTTTGCGGACAGAAATAGCAATCAGCCCCAGCATTTT; cdr3_aa: CASSFADRNSNQPQHF
d_call: -; clone_size: -; j_call: TRBJ1-2; v_call: TRBV6-5; cdr3_nt: TGTGCCAGCAGTTATTCGGGACCGGCCTATGGCTACACCTTC; cdr3_aa: CASSYSGPAYGYTF
d_call: -; clone_size: many; j_call: TRBJ1-5; v_call: TRBV7-2; cdr3_nt: TGTGCCAGCAGCCGGGACACAACCAGCAATCAGCCCCAGCATTTT; cdr3_aa: CASSRDTTSNQPQHF
d_call: TRBD2; clone_size: few; j_call: TRBJ2-6; v_call: TRBV6-4; cdr3_nt: TGTGCCAGCAGTGGGACTAGCGGCTCTGGGGCCAACGTCCTGACTTTC; cdr3_aa: CASSGTSGSGANVLTF
d_call: TRBD2; clone_size: few; j_call: TRBJ2-7; v_call: TRBV6-6; cdr3_nt: TGTGCCAGCAGTTACTCGAGTCAGGCTAGCGGATCCTACGAGCAGTACTTC; cdr3_aa: CASSYSSQASGSYEQYF
d_call: TRBD2; clone_size: -; j_call: TRBJ2-3; v_call: TRBV27; cdr3_nt: TGTGCCAGCAGTTCCCGACTAGCCGGGGGCACAGATACGCAGTATTTT; cdr3_aa: CASSSRLAGGTDTQYF
d_call: -; clone_size: many; j_call: TRBJ2-3; v_call: TRBV3-1; cdr3_nt: TGTGCCAGCAGCCAAGATCGGATCGGCGGAGATACGCAGTATTTT; cdr3_aa: CASSQDRIGGDTQYF
d_call: TRBD2; clone_size: many; j_call: TRBJ2-4; v_call: TRBV6-1; cdr3_nt: TGTGCCAGTAATAGCGGGAGAGCCAAAAACATTCAGTACTTC; cdr3_aa: CASNSGRAKNIQYF
d_call: -; clone_size: -; j_call: TRBJ1-1; v_call: TRBV20-1; cdr3_nt: TGCAGTGTCCTCGGACACCGGAACACTGAAGCTTTCTTT; cdr3_aa: CSVLGHRNTEAFF
d_call: -; clone_size: many; j_call: TRBJ2-3; v_call: TRBV7-6; cdr3_nt: TGTGCCAGCAGTGATCGCTCGGGCAAAAGCACAGATACGCAGTATTTT; cdr3_aa: CASSDRSGKSTDTQYF